These 12 T cell receptor beta chains share one sample of origin, sequenced in a study of human T cells and chemical hapten exposure. Unfractionated whole blood was the source of the extracted total RNA. Using its own MiXCR run on the 5' RACE reads, TCRdb lists one record per CDR3 protein. The sample includes 110,000 or so distinct CDR3 sequences, 15% to 20% seen only once; the top ten take approximately 2.8%. The receptors were gathered from a human donor in good health.

This clonotype occurred a few times. This sequence joins TRBV18 and TRBJ2-1; D tentatively reads TRBD1 or TRBD2 (5 bases each). The germline gives CDR1 KGHSH, CDR2 LQKENI. This CDR3 is 14 amino acids long. The germline V and J ends were trimmed by 6 bases and 10 bases, with 19 bases remaining between them. In nucleotides, the CDR3 is TGTGCCAGCTCCCCTGATCAGGGAGTCGGGGAGCAGTTCTTC. It is translated as CASSPDQGVGEQFF.

This clonotype occurred a few times. The gene calls are TRBV28 and TRBJ2-7; D is perhaps TRBD1 or TRBD2 (6 bases each). CDR3 length equals 14 residues. Germline-derived CDR1 and CDR2 are MDHEN and SYDVKM. Trimming stripped 4 bases from V and 6 bases from J, with 16 bases between. This CDR3 is CASSYTGTSSEQYF. The CDR3 DNA reads as TGTGCCAGCAGTTATACAGGGACTTCTTCCGAGCAGTACTTC.

The J gene is TRBJ2-1, the V gene TRBV4-1; D not resolved. V shed 1 base and J shed 8 bases, with 6 bases lying between them. Per the germline V gene, CDR1 is MGHRA and CDR2 is YSYEKL. CDR3 length: 12 amino acids. CDR3 DNA sequence: TGCGCCAGCAGCCAAGTCGGATATGAGCAGTTCTTC. Protein product: CASSQVGYEQFF.

The rearrangement uses TRBV5-4 and TRBJ2-3; 11 bases map to TRBD1. The CDR3 runs to 17 residues. Germline assignment: CDR1 SGHNT and CDR2 YYREEE (reference sequence). Trimming removed 0 bases from V and 2 bases from J; junction bases left unmatched: 5. The CDR3 reads CASSLDGTGGSTDTQYF. CDR3 DNA sequence: TGTGCCAGCAGCTTGGATGGGACAGGGGGTTCCACAGATACGCAGTATTTT. The whole variable domain, remainder taken from reference TRBV5-4 and TRBJ2-3, is ETGVTQSPTHLIKTRGQQVTLRCSSQSGHNTVSWYQQALGQGPQFIFQYYREEENGRGNFPPRFSGLQFPNYSSELNVNALELDDSALYLCASSLDGTGGSTDTQYFGPGTRLTVL.

The chain joins TRBV29-1 to TRBJ1-2; D gene uncertain. CDR1 SQVTM and CDR2 ANQGSEA come from the germline V gene. The CDR3 totals 11 residues. Trimming shortened V by 2 bases and J by 4 bases, and 5 bases separated the two germline ends. DNA of the CDR3: TGCAGCGTTGAACCGGGCTATGGCTACACCTTC. Translated: CSVEPGYGYTF.

The sample holds many counts of this clonotype. This chain connects TRBV5-1 to TRBJ1-5; D remains ambiguous. The germline gives CDR1 SGHRS, CDR2 YFSETQ. The CDR3 has 13 amino acids. The germline V and J ends were trimmed by 4 bases and 4 bases, with 9 bases remaining between them. In DNA form, the CDR3 reads TGCGCCAGCAGCAAGGACGGTAATCAGCCCCAGCATTTT. This gives the protein CASSKDGNQPQHF.

A few counts support this clonotype. The genes are TRBV24-1 and TRBJ1-1, with a possible D match to TRBD1 (6 bases). This CDR3 has 13 residues. Germline V gives CDR1 KGHDR, CDR2 SFDVKD. Between the trimmed V and J ends, which lost 1 base and 8 bases, there was a span of 10 bases. The CDR3 region has the DNA TGTGCCACCAGTGATTTACGGACAGCAGAAGCTTTCTTT. This gives the protein CATSDLRTAEAFF.

This clonotype has a handful of counts. This rearrangement joins TRBV5-5 to TRBJ2-2, with D perhaps matching TRBD2 (5 bases). Per germline, CDR1 SGHKS and CDR2 YYEKEE (reference sequence). The CDR3 consists of 15 residues. Trimming left V 2 bases short and J 8 bases short, with 16 bases between. CDR3 sequence (DNA): TGTGCCAGCAGCTTAGACGGACTCTCTGTTGGGGAGCTGTTTTTT. Its protein is CASSLDGLSVGELFF.

This chain links TRBV7-3 with TRBJ2-5; D is undetermined. Germline loops: CDR1 SGHTA, CDR2 FQGTGA. Trimming took off 1 base at V and 2 bases at J, with 5 bases between the two ends. The CDR3 runs 13 residues. The CDR3 coding sequence is TGTGCCAGCAGCTTAAACCGTCAAGAGACCCAGTACTTC. Protein sequence: CASSLNRQETQYF.

The chain has TRBV11-2 and TRBJ2-7, with 7 bases lining up with TRBD1. V gave up 4 bases and J gave up 6 bases; unmatched junction bases: 3. Germline CDR1 SGHAT, CDR2 FQNNGV. This CDR3 is 12 amino acids long. The CDR3 sequence: CASSSEGAEQYF. CDR3 sequence (DNA): TGTGCCAGCAGCTCCGAGGGGGCCGAGCAGTACTTC. Full variable domain (rest looked up from reference TRBV11-2 and TRBJ2-7): EAGVAQSPRYKIIEKRQSVAFWCNPISGHATLYWYQQILGQGPKLLIQFQNNGVVDDSQLPKDRFSAERLKGVDSTLKIQPAKLEDSAVYLCASSSEGAEQYFGPGTRLTVT.

By share, this clonotype counts as medium-sized (0.01 to 0.1%). The chain carries TRBV24-1 and TRBJ2-6, with 9 bases matching TRBD1. Per germline, CDR1 KGHDR and CDR2 SFDVKD. The CDR3 is 17 amino acids. With 4 bases clipped from V and 2 bases from J, the junction kept 5 bases outside the gene matches. As DNA, the CDR3 is TGTGCCACCAGTGAGGGACAGGGAACGCCTGGGGCCAACGTCCTGACTTTC. Residues: CATSEGQGTPGANVLTF.

This chain connects TRBV19 to TRBJ1-5; D may be TRBD1 (5 bases). CDR3 length equals 16 residues. V was shortened by 3 bases and J by 2 bases, with 14 bases between the two germline ends. Germline CDR1 reads LNHDA; CDR2 reads SQIVND (reference sequence). DNA for the CDR3: TGTGCCAGTAGTATTTGGGCAGGGACGGGCAATCAGCCCCAGCATTTT. Translating gives CASSIWAGTGNQPQHF.